This T cell receptor (beta chain) was recovered during a study of Graves' ophthalmopathy and Graves' hyperthyroidism. The CDR3 spans 15 residues. Germline V gene data show CDR1 as MGHRA and CDR2 as YSYEKL. Losses at the gene ends were 1 base for V and 9 bases for J; bases not matched to a gene: 8. This clonotype was detected a few times. As the template, RNA transcripts were used to amplify TCR beta CDR3 regions. HTBI primers served in a first-round RT-PCR, which a second-round multiplex PCR followed. TCRdb independently ran MiXCR on the multiplex PCR reads; one entry per CDR3 protein. This table holds around 590,000 distinct CDR3 sequences, roughly 40% found once.

Sequencing used peripheral blood or thyroid tissue (not recorded which). The V call is TRBV4-1, the J call TRBJ2-5, with 10 bases lining up with TRBD1. This TCR derives from an adult man with Graves' hyperthyroidism. In DNA, the CDR3 is TGCGCCAGCAGCCAAGTGACAGGGGGCGCGGGGTCCCAGTACTTC. Translation gives CASSQVTGGAGSQYF.